These 3 T cell receptor beta chains originate from one sample sequenced in a study of T cell responses to AZD1222 COVID-19 vaccine. Sequencing used immunoSEQ multiplex PCR; TCRdb keeps in-frame clones, though not all of them. The sample yields 110,000 or so clones, approximately 89% seen once. The sequencing used peripheral blood, collected on day 0 of MenACWY control vaccination. Every receptor here comes from an adult in good health.

The chain has TRBV19 and TRBJ2-2; a weak D match, TRBD2 (7 bases). The germline CDR1 and CDR2 sequences are LNHDA and SQIVND (reference sequence). The ends were cut back, 6 bases at V and 0 bases at J, with 14 bases in the middle. CDR3 length: 16 amino acids. CDR3 sequence: CASRSRGPTNTGELFF. In nucleotides, the CDR3 is TGTGCCAGTAGATCGCGGGGGCCCACGAACACCGGGGAGCTGTTTTTT.

The V gene is TRBV3-1 (or the pseudogene TRBV3-2), the J gene TRBJ2-5; the match to TRBD1 covers 9 bases. This CDR3 is 16 amino acids long. The trim removed 4 bases at V and 1 base at J, leaving 7 bases unmatched. Germline V gives CDR1 LGHDT, CDR2 YNNKEL (reference sequence). The CDR3 DNA is TGTGCCAGCAGCCTCGCCGGGACAGGGACCCAAGAGACCCAGTACTTC. Translated: CASSLAGTGTQETQYF.

The chain links TRBV19 to TRBJ2-5; TRBD1 aligns across 7 bases. V lost 4 bases and J lost 0; bases outside the gene matches: 5. This CDR3 spans 15 amino acids. Germline V CDR1 and CDR2: LNHDA, SQIVND (reference sequence). CDR3 loop: CASSTGGEYQETQYF. Written as DNA, the CDR3 is TGTGCCAGTAGTACAGGGGGAGAGTACCAAGAGACCCAGTACTTC.